This T cell receptor (beta chain) originates from a study of cytomegalovirus exposure and HLA in healthy donors. The V gene's germline CDR1 is SGHRS and CDR2 YFSETQ. The CDR3 runs 14 residues. Trimming at V came to 4 bases and at J to 6 bases, leaving 5 bases not matched to a gene. Primers for the PCR totalled 60 Vbeta and 13 Jbeta. The assay was immunoSEQ multiplex PCR, and TCRdb's table has in-frame clones only and misses some. The repertoire consists of approximately 190,000 clones, with about 80% occurring once and the leading ten covering 2% to 3%. V and J are TRBV5-1 and TRBJ2-2; TRBD2 agrees at 8 bases. Sequencing was performed on PBMCs. This clonotype was sampled from a woman between 45 and 65 years old in good health and CMV-seropositive. The CDR3 nucleotides are TGCGCCAGCAGCCCCACGGGGGGGGCCGGGGAGCTGTTTTTT. Its protein product is CASSPTGGAGELFF.